Listed below are T cell receptor beta chains from one sample, sequenced in a study of shared clonotypes between healthy human individuals. Some clones are missing from TCRdb's copy, which holds only in-frame ones; the method was immunoSEQ multiplex PCR. The sample lists about 1.5 million clones, 95% to 99% seen once, with about 0.4% in the top ten. The sequenced material came from naive CD4+ T cells sorted from blood. Receptor source: a man aged 30 to 39 in good health. CDR3s include the opening cysteine and the closing phenylalanine or tryptophan. A D gene is named only where the DNA matches it firmly. The size entry is marked missing in some rows and otherwise reads once, few, many or a size class.

>TRBV7-6|NA|TRBJ2-1|NA
TGTGCCAGCAGACCACACATAGGTGAGCAGTTCTTC
CASRPHIGEQFF
>TRBV18|NA|TRBJ1-5|NA
TGTGCCAGCTCACAAACGGGGGCGGAACGCAATCAGCCCCAGCATTTT
CASSQTGAERNQPQHF
>TRBV7-2|NA|TRBJ2-7|TRBD2
TGTGCCAGCAGCTTCCTAGCGGGTGGGTCCTACGAGCAGTACTTC
CASSFLAGGSYEQYF
>TRBV9|NA|TRBJ1-1|NA
TGTGCCAGGGTGAACAGGGCGGAGAACACTGAAGCTTTCTTT
CARVNRAENTEAFF
>TRBV28|NA|TRBJ1-4|NA
TGTGCCAGCAGCCTTAATGAAAAACTGTTTTTT
CASSLNEKLFF
>TRBV7-9|NA|TRBJ2-1|TRBD2
TGTGCCAGCAGCCCTGGGACTAGCGGGAGGGTCTCAATCTACAATGAGCAGTTCTTC
CASSPGTSGRVSIYNEQFF
>TRBV18|NA|TRBJ1-1|NA
TGTGCCAGCTCACGGGCCGCAGATGATGGGTACGCTGAAGCTTTCTTT
CASSRAADDGYAEAFF
>TRBV5-5|NA|TRBJ2-7|NA
TGTGCCAGCAGCCCCGGGACCCCGAGCTCCTACGAGCAGTACTTC
CASSPGTPSSYEQYF
>TRBV5-1|NA|TRBJ2-1|NA
TGCGCCAGCAGCTTAGACGGGACAAGTAACAATGAGCAGTTCTTC
CASSLDGTSNNEQFF
>TRBV25-1|NA|TRBJ1-1|NA
TGTGCCAGCAGGCCACAAACCATGAACACTGAAGCTTTCTTT
CASRPQTMNTEAFF
>TRBV7-6|NA|TRBJ2-1|NA
TGTGCCAGCAGCCCGGACGGCCCCGACCGGCAGTTCTTC
CASSPDGPDRQFF
>TRBV5-8|NA|TRBJ2-1|TRBD1
TGTGCCAGCAGCTCGGGACAGGGGAAATACAATGAGCAGTTCTTC
CASSSGQGKYNEQFF
>TRBV10-1|NA|TRBJ1-2|NA
TGCGCCAGCAGTGAGTCAACGGACTATGGCTACACCTTC
CASSESTDYGYTF
>TRBV10-3|NA|TRBJ2-1|TRBD1
TGTGCCTTTGGACAGGGTAATGAGCAGTTCTTC
CAFGQGNEQFF
>TRBV5-4|NA|TRBJ2-7|TRBD1
TGTGCCAGCAGCCTCCGGGACAGGGGGCGAGACGAGCAGTACTTC
CASSLRDRGRDEQYF
>TRBV18|NA|TRBJ2-7|TRBD1
TGTGCCAGCTCACAGGGAAGGACAGGGGGCTCCTACGAGCAGTACTTC
CASSQGRTGGSYEQYF
>TRBV5-4|NA|TRBJ2-3|NA
TGTGCCAGCAGCTTGGGGCTGCAGGCAGATACGCAGTATTTT
CASSLGLQADTQYF
>TRBV10-1|NA|TRBJ2-2|TRBD2
TGCGCCCCCCAACGGCTAGCGGGAACAAACGGGGAGCTGTTTTTT
CAPQRLAGTNGELFF
>TRBV28|NA|TRBJ1-1|NA
TGTGCCAGCAGCGACCCGGCGAGGTTCGAAGCTTTCTTT
CASSDPARFEAFF
>TRBV5-1|once|TRBJ2-2|NA
TGCGCCAGCAGAGTCGGGTTTGTTATGGCCGGGGAGCTGTTTTTT
CASRVGFVMAGELFF
>TRBV27|NA|TRBJ2-1|NA
TGTGCCAGCAGTTTGAGAGGAGGAAGCTACAATGAGCAGTTCTTC
CASSLRGGSYNEQFF
>TRBV28|once|TRBJ2-7|NA
TGTGCCAGCAGCTCGGTACGGGAGCAGTACTTC
CASSSVREQYF
>TRBV5-1|NA|TRBJ2-1|TRBD2
TGCGCCAGCAGCTCGGGAGGTCTAGCGGGAGATTTGATGCAGTTCTTC
CASSSGGLAGDLMQFF
>TRBV5-4|NA|TRBJ1-1|NA
TGTGCCAGCGCGAAGGAGGGGGGTACTGAAGCTTTCTTT
CASAKEGGTEAFF
>TRBV30|NA|TRBJ1-3|NA
TGTGCCTGGAGTGTGACTGTTGGAAACACCATATATTTT
CAWSVTVGNTIYF
>TRBV6-4|NA|TRBJ2-2|NA
TGTGCCAGCAGTGTCACCCCGGGACCCTTCACCGGGGAGCTGTTTTTT
CASSVTPGPFTGELFF
>TRBV4-2|NA|TRBJ2-4|TRBD1
TGTGCCAGCAGCCAAGGGGACAGCTTAGCCAAAAACATTCAGTACTTC
CASSQGDSLAKNIQYF
>TRBV15|once|TRBJ2-1|NA
TGTGCCACCTCATCCCGTCAGGTTGAGCAGTTCTTC
CATSSRQVEQFF
>TRBV7-9|NA|TRBJ1-1|NA
TGTGCCAGCAGCCCGAGGACAGTCCAGAACACTGAAGCTTTCTTT
CASSPRTVQNTEAFF
>TRBV19|NA|TRBJ2-5|NA
TGTGCCACGGGCAGGGGACAAGAGACCCAGTACTTC
CATGRGQETQYF